The TCR beta chain under discussion was sequenced for a study of T-cell memory formation after mild COVID-19. Trimming pared 6 bases from V and 6 bases from J, leaving 12 bases between. This CDR3 is built from 13 residues. The germline V gene encodes CDR1 SEHNR and CDR2 FQNEAQ (reference sequence). Each CDR3 protein is one row after TCRdb ran MiXCR on the 5' RACE reads. Of around 420,000 distinct CDR3 sequences listed, 24% are singletons. The sequence was collected from an adult woman who had mild COVID-19 (a few samples of this study predate the infection). Cell type and time point are not known. Sequencing was performed on PBMCs or a T cell subset sorted from them (not recorded which). The rearrangement links TRBV7-9 to TRBJ1-5, with D maybe TRBD1 (5 bases). This CDR3 reads CASRGGESQPQHF. The CDR3 DNA is TGTGCCAGCAGGGGAGGGGAGAGTCAGCCCCAGCATTTT.